The rows below give T cell receptor beta chains drawn from one sample of a study of control samples from healthy donors and cancer patients. Method: immunoSEQ multiplex PCR; TCRdb's copy keeps in-frame clones and lacks some. The sample contains about 110,000 clones, around 89% of which appear only once. Material for sequencing was blood. These TCRs come from a woman aged 45 to 65 in good health. Each CDR3 is given with its conserved first and last residue. D genes are given only for firm matches. Not every row has a clone size; where given, it reads once, few, many or a size class.

cdr3_aa: CASSEMGNQETQYF; cdr3_nt: TGCGCCAGCAGTGAGATGGGTAACCAAGAGACCCAGTACTTC; d_call: .; v_call: TRBV10-1; j_call: TRBJ2-5; clone_size: .
cdr3_aa: CASSFVDNQPQHF; cdr3_nt: TGTGCCAGCAGCTTCGTTGACAATCAGCCCCAGCATTTT; d_call: .; v_call: TRBV11-2; j_call: TRBJ1-5; clone_size: .
cdr3_aa: CASSQVRAGGTSGGQVASTDTQYF; cdr3_nt: TGTGCCAGCAGCCAAGTGAGGGCCGGAGGGACTAGCGGGGGCCAGGTTGCTAGCACAGATACGCAGTATTTT; d_call: TRBD2; v_call: TRBV4-2; j_call: TRBJ2-3; clone_size: .
cdr3_aa: CASSWGAHSGNTIYF; cdr3_nt: TGTGCCAGCAGTTGGGGGGCCCACTCTGGAAACACCATATATTTT; d_call: .; v_call: TRBV6-5; j_call: TRBJ1-3; clone_size: .
cdr3_aa: CASRPPSREQFF; cdr3_nt: TGTGCCAGCAGGCCACCATCCAGGGAGCAGTTCTTC; d_call: .; v_call: TRBV6-5; j_call: TRBJ2-1; clone_size: .
cdr3_aa: CASSLAGESGAQYF; cdr3_nt: TGTGCCAGCAGCTTAGCGGGAGAAAGCGGGGCCCAGTACTTC; d_call: TRBD2; v_call: TRBV7-2; j_call: TRBJ2-5; clone_size: .
cdr3_aa: CASSRNPGQTTGYTF; cdr3_nt: TGCGCCAGCAGCCGTAACCCCGGGCAAACAACAGGCTACACCTTC; d_call: .; v_call: TRBV5-1; j_call: TRBJ1-2; clone_size: .
cdr3_aa: CASSLAQFEQFF; cdr3_nt: TGTGCCAGCAGCTTGGCACAATTTGAGCAGTTCTTC; d_call: .; v_call: TRBV5-5; j_call: TRBJ2-1; clone_size: .
cdr3_aa: CASMKGEVSEAFF; cdr3_nt: TGTGCCAGTATGAAGGGGGAGGTCTCTGAAGCTTTCTTT; d_call: .; v_call: TRBV19; j_call: TRBJ1-1; clone_size: .
cdr3_aa: CASSGVQGISYEQYF; cdr3_nt: TGTGCCAGCAGCGGTGTCCAGGGGATCTCCTACGAGCAGTACTTC; d_call: .; v_call: TRBV11-2; j_call: TRBJ2-7; clone_size: .
cdr3_aa: CATSRDGDSNQPQHF; cdr3_nt: TGTGCCACCAGCAGAGATGGGGACAGCAATCAGCCCCAGCATTTT; d_call: .; v_call: TRBV15; j_call: TRBJ1-5; clone_size: .
cdr3_aa: CASSLNRVFYGYTF; cdr3_nt: TGTGCCAGCAGCTTGAACAGGGTATTCTATGGCTACACCTTC; d_call: .; v_call: TRBV5-8; j_call: TRBJ1-2; clone_size: .
cdr3_aa: CASSPRAGINTGELFF; cdr3_nt: TGTGCCAGCTCACCACGTGCGGGGATAAACACCGGGGAGCTGTTTTTT; d_call: .; v_call: TRBV18; j_call: TRBJ2-2; clone_size: .
cdr3_aa: CASSHQTGSGANVLTF; cdr3_nt: TGCGCCAGCAGCCACCAGACGGGATCTGGGGCCAACGTCCTGACTTTC; d_call: .; v_call: TRBV4-3; j_call: TRBJ2-6; clone_size: .
cdr3_aa: CASTPHPGPYNEQFF; cdr3_nt: TGTGCCAGCACCCCCCACCCAGGCCCCTACAATGAGCAGTTCTTC; d_call: .; v_call: TRBV7-3; j_call: TRBJ2-1; clone_size: .
cdr3_aa: CASSQQGSGNTIYF; cdr3_nt: TGTGCCAGCAGCCAACAGGGAAGTGGAAACACCATATATTTT; d_call: .; v_call: TRBV3-1/TRBV3-2; j_call: TRBJ1-3; clone_size: .
cdr3_aa: CASSVATGGTDTGELFF; cdr3_nt: TGTGCCAGCAGCGTAGCCACCGGTGGGACAGACACCGGGGAGCTGTTTTTT; d_call: TRBD1; v_call: TRBV9; j_call: TRBJ2-2; clone_size: .
cdr3_aa: CASSPGDNEQFF; cdr3_nt: TGTGCCAGCTCACCAGGGGACAATGAGCAGTTCTTC; d_call: .; v_call: TRBV18; j_call: TRBJ2-1; clone_size: .
cdr3_aa: CASSNRHGGNTIYF; cdr3_nt: TGTGCCAGCAGCAATAGACACGGCGGAAACACCATATATTTT; d_call: .; v_call: TRBV7-2; j_call: TRBJ1-3; clone_size: .
cdr3_aa: CASSSGLAGSEKETQYF; cdr3_nt: TGCGCCAGCAGTTCCGGACTAGCAGGATCCGAGAAAGAGACCCAGTACTTC; d_call: TRBD2; v_call: TRBV5-1; j_call: TRBJ2-5; clone_size: .
cdr3_aa: CASSTRGLAPYNEQFF; cdr3_nt: TGTGCCAGCAGCACCCGGGGACTAGCGCCCTACAATGAGCAGTTCTTC; d_call: TRBD2; v_call: TRBV7-3; j_call: TRBJ2-1; clone_size: .
cdr3_aa: CASSPGQVNTEAFF; cdr3_nt: TGTGCCAGCAGCCCAGGACAGGTGAACACTGAAGCTTTCTTT; d_call: TRBD1; v_call: TRBV7-9; j_call: TRBJ1-1; clone_size: .
cdr3_aa: CASSRSGTALF; cdr3_nt: TGTGCCAGCAGCCGGTCCGGGACAGCCCTCTTC; d_call: TRBD1; v_call: TRBV7-2; j_call: TRBJ2-1; clone_size: .
cdr3_aa: CASSPGQVLYEQYF; cdr3_nt: TGTGCCAGCAGCCCCGGACAGGTTCTCTACGAGCAGTACTTC; d_call: TRBD1; v_call: TRBV5-8; j_call: TRBJ2-7; clone_size: .
cdr3_aa: CASTIQGESQPQHF; cdr3_nt: TGTGCCAGCACCATTCAGGGGGAGAGTCAGCCCCAGCATTTT; d_call: TRBD1; v_call: TRBV6-6; j_call: TRBJ1-5; clone_size: .
cdr3_aa: CASSFFAPVDTQYF; cdr3_nt: TGTGCCAGCAGTTTTTTCGCCCCCGTAGATACGCAGTATTTT; d_call: .; v_call: TRBV27; j_call: TRBJ2-3; clone_size: .
cdr3_aa: CASGAGQSGANVLTF; cdr3_nt: TGTGCTAGTGGGGCTGGACAGTCTGGGGCCAACGTCCTGACTTTC; d_call: .; v_call: TRBV12-5; j_call: TRBJ2-6; clone_size: .
cdr3_aa: CASSQARVLYSNQPQHF; cdr3_nt: TGCGCCAGCAGCCAAGCCAGGGTTCTTTATAGCAATCAGCCCCAGCATTTT; d_call: .; v_call: TRBV4-1; j_call: TRBJ1-5; clone_size: .
cdr3_aa: CASTRGYLETQYF; cdr3_nt: TGTGCCAGCACCCGTGGCTACCTGGAGACCCAGTACTTC; d_call: .; v_call: TRBV7-7; j_call: TRBJ2-5; clone_size: once
cdr3_aa: CASSKIGPPSYNEQFF; cdr3_nt: TGTGCCAGTAGTAAAATAGGGCCCCCCTCCTACAATGAGCAGTTCTTC; d_call: .; v_call: TRBV19; j_call: TRBJ2-1; clone_size: .
cdr3_aa: CASSFRGRRQGNYGYTF; cdr3_nt: TGTGCCAGCAGCTTCAGAGGGAGGAGGCAGGGGAACTATGGCTACACCTTC; d_call: .; v_call: TRBV7-3; j_call: TRBJ1-2; clone_size: .
cdr3_aa: CSVDRLAGGYNEQFF; cdr3_nt: TGCAGCGTTGATCGGCTAGCGGGAGGATACAATGAGCAGTTCTTC; d_call: TRBD2; v_call: TRBV29-1; j_call: TRBJ2-1; clone_size: .
cdr3_aa: CASSTSAGLTYNEQFF; cdr3_nt: TGTGCCAGTAGTACGTCGGCGGGACTCACCTACAATGAGCAGTTCTTC; d_call: .; v_call: TRBV19; j_call: TRBJ2-1; clone_size: .
cdr3_aa: CASSAGYSPLHF; cdr3_nt: TGTGCCAGCAGTGCAGGGTATTCACCCCTCCACTTT; d_call: .; v_call: TRBV12-3/TRBV12-4; j_call: TRBJ1-6; clone_size: once
cdr3_aa: CASSISGQLNEKLFF; cdr3_nt: TGTGCCAGTAGTATATCGGGACAGCTTAATGAAAAACTGTTTTTT; d_call: TRBD1; v_call: TRBV19; j_call: TRBJ1-4; clone_size: .
cdr3_aa: CASEELLAALLADTQYF; cdr3_nt: TGTGCCAGCGAAGAGTTACTAGCGGCCCTCCTCGCAGATACGCAGTATTTT; d_call: TRBD2; v_call: TRBV2; j_call: TRBJ2-3; clone_size: once
cdr3_aa: CASSMMWRSNTEAFF; cdr3_nt: TGTGCCAGTAGTATGATGTGGCGGTCTAACACTGAAGCTTTCTTT; d_call: .; v_call: TRBV19; j_call: TRBJ1-1; clone_size: .
cdr3_aa: CASSLASGSYSSYEQYF; cdr3_nt: TGTGCCAGCAGCTTAGCTAGCGGGAGCTACAGCTCCTACGAGCAGTACTTC; d_call: TRBD2; v_call: TRBV7-2; j_call: TRBJ2-7; clone_size: .
cdr3_aa: CAWGVNNSPLHF; cdr3_nt: TGTGCCTGGGGGGTAAATAATTCACCCCTCCACTTT; d_call: .; v_call: TRBV30; j_call: TRBJ1-6; clone_size: .
cdr3_aa: CASRRDGRNEKLFF; cdr3_nt: TGTGCCAGCAGGAGGGACGGACGTAATGAAAAACTGTTTTTT; d_call: .; v_call: TRBV6-5; j_call: TRBJ1-4; clone_size: .
cdr3_aa: CSGKQGGSYGYTF; cdr3_nt: TGCAGCGGGAAACAGGGTGGAAGCTATGGCTACACCTTC; d_call: .; v_call: TRBV29-1; j_call: TRBJ1-2; clone_size: few
cdr3_aa: CASKSRPGSNQPQHF; cdr3_nt: TGTGCCAGCAAAAGTAGGCCGGGGAGCAATCAGCCCCAGCATTTT; d_call: .; v_call: TRBV2; j_call: TRBJ1-5; clone_size: .
cdr3_aa: CASSPRAQGHYEQYF; cdr3_nt: TGTGCCAGCAGCCCCCGGGCCCAAGGACACTACGAGCAGTACTTC; d_call: .; v_call: TRBV5-4; j_call: TRBJ2-7; clone_size: .
cdr3_aa: CASSADRVKLFF; cdr3_nt: TGTGCCAGCAGCGCTGACAGGGTCAAGCTGTTTTTT; d_call: TRBD1; v_call: TRBV6-2/TRBV6-3; j_call: TRBJ2-2; clone_size: .
cdr3_aa: CASSQLYEQYF; cdr3_nt: TGTGCCAGCAGCCAACTTTACGAGCAGTACTTC; d_call: .; v_call: TRBV14; j_call: TRBJ2-7; clone_size: .
cdr3_aa: CASSLVAGAYNEQFF; cdr3_nt: TGTGCCAGCAGCTTAGTAGCGGGGGCTTACAATGAGCAGTTCTTC; d_call: TRBD2; v_call: TRBV7-2; j_call: TRBJ2-1; clone_size: .